A selection of T cell receptor beta chains follows, all from one sample in a study of HIV-infected patients and healthy controls. MiXCR was run by TCRdb on the 5' RACE reads, yielding one entry per CDR3 protein. This table holds some 20,000 distinct CDR3 sequences, more than 9% found once. Sequences were obtained from blood. The receptors were sampled from an adult in good health. CDR3s include the opening cysteine and the closing phenylalanine or tryptophan. D genes are given only for firm matches. Rows may omit the clone size; those that give it use once, few, many or a size class.

len	v_gene	abundance	j_gene	d_gene	CDR3nt	CDR3aa
13	TRBV4-3	few	TRBJ1-4	.	TGCGCCAGCAGCCAAGACCTGGGCGAAAAACTGTTTTTT	CASSQDLGEKLFF
15	TRBV27	few	TRBJ1-5	.	TGTGCCAGCAGTTTATTGAAGGGTAGCAATCAGCCCCAGCATTTT	CASSLLKGSNQPQHF
13	TRBV6-2/TRBV6-3	medium-sized	TRBJ1-1	.	TGTGCCAGCAGTTACGGGGGGGGCCCTGAAGCTTTCTTT	CASSYGGGPEAFF
15	TRBV19	few	TRBJ2-2	.	TGTGCCAGCTCACAGGGACCCACACGCACCGGGGAGCTGTTTTTT	CASSQGPTRTGELFF
12	TRBV2	many	TRBJ2-1	.	TGTGCCAGCACCGAAAGGGGGGTTGAGCAGTTCTTC	CASTERGVEQFF
13	TRBV7-2	medium-sized	TRBJ1-1	.	TGTGCCAGCAGCATTACAGGGTTTCGTACAGCTTTCTTT	CASSITGFRTAFF
15	TRBV28	.	TRBJ1-5	TRBD1	TGTGCCAGCAGACCCAGGGGGCCCCTCAATCAGCCCCAGCATTTT	CASRPRGPLNQPQHF
13	TRBV20-1	many	TRBJ1-2	.	TGCAGCATCCTGGAAATAGGTTATGTTGGCTACACCTTC	CSILEIGYVGYTF
17	TRBV7-9	many	TRBJ2-1	TRBD2	TGTGCCAGCAGCTTCGTCCCGGGACTAGCGGCTTACAATGAGCAGTTCTTC	CASSFVPGLAAYNEQFF
11	TRBV7-2	few	TRBJ2-5	TRBD2	TGTGCGGGGGGGATCCGAGAGACCCAGTACTTC	CAGGIRETQYF
12	TRBV7-2	.	TRBJ2-7	TRBD1	TGTGCCAGCACCCGGACAGGCTACGAGCAGTACTTC	CASTRTGYEQYF
15	TRBV27	.	TRBJ1-5	.	TGTGCCAGCAGTGGAAGGGACGAAGGGGGTCAGCCCCAGCATTTT	CASSGRDEGGQPQHF
16	TRBV18	.	TRBJ1-1	.	TGTGCCAGCTCACCGCAGCAGGCCAATCGGGACACTGAAGCTTTCTTT	CASSPQQANRDTEAFF
15	TRBV18	many	TRBJ2-1	TRBD1	TGTGCCAGCTCACGGGACAGGGGGACTTACAATGAGCAGTTCTTC	CASSRDRGTYNEQFF
15	TRBV5-1	few	TRBJ1-2	.	TGCGCCAGCAGCTCTATGGGCAGAGACGTGGACGGCTACACCTTC	CASSSMGRDVDGYTF
15	TRBV12-3/TRBV12-4	many	TRBJ1-2	.	TGTGCCAGCAGTCGGCTTAGGGGTGATAACTATGGCTACACCTTC	CASSRLRGDNYGYTF
13	TRBV25-1	many	TRBJ1-1	.	TGTGCCAGCAGTGAATATATGAACACTGAAGCTTTCTTT	CASSEYMNTEAFF
13	TRBV4-2	medium-sized	TRBJ1-1	.	TGTGCCAGCAGCCAGACGGGGACCCTTGAAGCTTTCTTT	CASSQTGTLEAFF
13	TRBV5-1	medium-sized	TRBJ2-1	TRBD2	TGCGCCAGCAGCCTTTCGTTGCGGGGGGCCCAGTTCTTC	CASSLSLRGAQFF
12	TRBV7-2	few	TRBJ1-1	.	TGTGCCAGCAGCTACAGGGCTGCTGAAGCTTTCTTT	CASSYRAAEAFF
16	TRBV7-2	medium-sized	TRBJ2-3	TRBD2	TGTGCCAGCAGCCAACAAAGCGGGGGGGCCATGGATACGCAGTATTTT	CASSQQSGGAMDTQYF
18	TRBV18	.	TRBJ1-1	.	TGTGCCAGCTCACCATCCCTTTTTAAGACGGGGATGAACACTGAAGCTTTCTTT	CASSPSLFKTGMNTEAFF
15	TRBV3-1	many	TRBJ2-3	.	TGTGCCAGCAGCCAAAAGGCGGGGAACACAGATACGCAGTATTTT	CASSQKAGNTDTQYF
16	TRBV4-3	many	TRBJ1-4	.	TGCGCCAGCAGCCAAGACTGGGCGGGGAGTAATGAAAAACTGTTTTTT	CASSQDWAGSNEKLFF
16	TRBV25-1	many	TRBJ2-1	TRBD2	TGTGCCAGCAGTTGGCTCAGGACTAGCGTACACAATGAGCAGTTCTTC	CASSWLRTSVHNEQFF
15	TRBV6-1	.	TRBJ2-6	.	TGTGCCAGCAGCCTCAGGGTCTCTGGGGCCAACGTCCTGACTTTC	CASSLRVSGANVLTF
17	TRBV4-2	many	TRBJ2-5	TRBD2	TGTGCCAGCAGCCAAGATGTCAGCGGGGGGGCTGGGAAGACCCAGTACTTC	CASSQDVSGGAGKTQYF
13	TRBV28	many	TRBJ1-2	.	TGTGCCAGCAGGGGCAGGGCTAACTATGGCTACACCTTC	CASRGRANYGYTF
11	TRBV20-1	medium-sized	TRBJ1-1	.	TGCAGTGCTAGAGTTCCCCTGGAAGCTTTCTTT	CSARVPLEAFF
14	TRBV12-3/TRBV12-4	many	TRBJ2-2	.	TGTGCCAGCAGTTCAACAGGGAAAGCCGGGGAGCTGTTTTTT	CASSSTGKAGELFF
13	TRBV12-3/TRBV12-4	many	TRBJ2-1	.	TGTGCCAGCAGTTTAGCGCGGTACAATGAGCAGTTCTTC	CASSLARYNEQFF
15	TRBV27	many	TRBJ1-5	.	TGTGCCAGCAGGGGGGGAGGAGGAGGCAATCAGCCCCAGCATTTT	CASRGGGGGNQPQHF
16	TRBV3-1	many	TRBJ1-2	TRBD1	TGTGCCAGCAGCCACTGGGACAGGAGAGCTAACTATGGCTACACCTTC	CASSHWDRRANYGYTF
15	TRBV4-1	many	TRBJ2-5	.	TGCGCCAGCAGCCAAGGGACTGCCCTCCAAGAGACCCAGTACTTC	CASSQGTALQETQYF
14	TRBV4-3	many	TRBJ1-4	.	TGCGCCAGCAGCCAAGAAGGGACGGGGGGAAAACTGTTTTTT	CASSQEGTGGKLFF
12	TRBV12-3/TRBV12-4	many	TRBJ2-1	.	TGTGCCAGCAGTTTACCCCTTACGGAGCAGTTCTTC	CASSLPLTEQFF
14	TRBV6-6	medium-sized	TRBJ1-1	TRBD1	TGTGCCAGCAGCTTGGACAGGGGGCTCGGTGAGGCTTTCTTT	CASSLDRGLGEAFF
15	TRBV25-1	medium-sized	TRBJ2-5	TRBD2	TGTGCCAGCAGTCTGACGGGACTAGACCAAGAGACCCAGTACTTC	CASSLTGLDQETQYF
15	TRBV18	.	TRBJ1-1	.	TGTGCCAGCTCACCAAGTGGTTCGCCGAACACTGAAGCTTTCTTT	CASSPSGSPNTEAFF
12	TRBV18	many	TRBJ1-1	.	TGTGCCAGCTCACCCCCTGGGGACGTAGCTTTCTTT	CASSPPGDVAFF
15	TRBV30	medium-sized	TRBJ1-2	.	TGTGCCTGGAGTGTCCCCGGGCAGATTGTCTATGGCTACACCTTC	CAWSVPGQIVYGYTF
16	TRBV28	many	TRBJ2-7	.	TGTGCCAGCAGTTTATATCTAGCGCGGATCTCCTACGAGCAGTACTTC	CASSLYLARISYEQYF
13	TRBV13	many	TRBJ1-2	.	TGTGCCAGCAGCCTAGAAACCGGACACGGCTACACCTTC	CASSLETGHGYTF
13	TRBV29-1	.	TRBJ1-2	TRBD1	TGCAGCGTTGGAGACAGGGTCTACTATGGCTACACCTTC	CSVGDRVYYGYTF
11	TRBV6-5	few	TRBJ1-1	.	TGTGCCAGCAGTACAACTACAAGAGCTTTCTTT	CASSTTTRAFF
14	TRBV20-1	many	TRBJ1-1	.	TGCAGTGCTGGGAACCGGGTCTCGAACACTGAAGCTTTCTTT	CSAGNRVSNTEAFF
15	TRBV12-3/TRBV12-4	many	TRBJ1-3	.	TGTGCCAGCAGTTTTAGGGCCGGGGCTGGAAACACCATATATTTT	CASSFRAGAGNTIYF
13	TRBV4-3	.	TRBJ1-4	.	TGCGCCAGCAGCCAAGACCTGGGCGAAAGACTGTTTTTT	CASSQDLGERLFF
15	TRBV20-1	many	TRBJ2-1	TRBD2	TGCAGTGCTAGATTCGCGGGGGGGCGGGAAAATGAGCAGTTCTTC	CSARFAGGRENEQFF
16	TRBV4-3	many	TRBJ2-3	.	TGCGCCAGCAGCCAAGGCATTGTATTAGGTACAGATACGCAGTATTTT	CASSQGIVLGTDTQYF
15	TRBV7-9	medium-sized	TRBJ2-3	TRBD1	TGTGCCAGCACCTTAAGGGGACAGGGAGCAGATACGCAGTATTTT	CASTLRGQGADTQYF
15	TRBV28	.	TRBJ2-5	.	TGTGAAAGCAGTTTAGGAAAGGGCCCCCAAGAGACCCAGTACTTC	CESSLGKGPQETQYF
13	TRBV6-2/TRBV6-3	many	TRBJ1-5	TRBD1	TGTGCCAGCAGCCGACAGGGGACCCAGCCCCAGCATTTT	CASSRQGTQPQHF